The next 12 T cell receptor beta chains were all read from a single sample in a study of blood T cell repertoires in COVID-19 (dated by TCRdb to the early 2020s). Libraries were built with the immunoSEQ multiplex PCR assay. In its TCRdb copy, this immuneACCESS table keeps in-frame sequences only and misses some clones. Where compared with another copy, unresolved V genes explain less than half of these, and the others have no known cause. The sample table lists around 200,000 clones, about four fifths of them with a count of one. The top ten clones comprise roughly 2.9% of the sample. The source material was peripheral blood. The receptors were sampled from a man aged 50 or older with active or convalescent COVID-19.

This clone appeared a few times. This rearrangement joins TRBV18 to TRBJ2-1; 7 nucleotides match TRBD1. V gave up 6 bases and J gave up 4 bases; unmatched junction bases: 9. CDR1 and CDR2 (germline): KGHSH, LQKENI. This CDR3 is 15 amino acids long. The CDR3 sequence is CASSPGTDAYNEQFF. The CDR3 DNA reads as TGTGCCAGCTCTCCTGGGACAGATGCATACAATGAGCAGTTCTTC.

The J gene is TRBJ1-3, the V gene TRBV18, with a tentative D call TRBD1 (6 bases). The CDR3 consists of 16 residues. V lost 2 bases, J lost 1 base, and 12 bases lay in between. From germline, CDR1 is KGHSH and CDR2 LQKENI. The CDR3 spells CASSPYRALSGNTIYF. The DNA of the CDR3 is TGTGCCAGCTCACCATACAGGGCCTTGTCTGGAAACACCATATATTTT. Filled out from reference TRBV18 and TRBJ1-3, the complete variable domain reads NAGVMQNPRHLVRRRGQEARLRCSPMKGHSHVYWYRQLPEEGLKFMVYLQKENIIDESGMPKERFSAEFPKEGPSILRIQQVVRGDSAAYFCASSPYRALSGNTIYFGEGSWLTVV.

The rearrangement uses TRBV19 and TRBJ2-6; D gene uncertain. Trimming shortened V by 9 bases and J by 1 base, and 13 bases separated the two germline ends. From germline, CDR1 is LNHDA and CDR2 SQIVND (reference sequence). The CDR3 runs to 15 residues. This CDR3 reads CASQYIQSGANVLTF. The CDR3 DNA is TGTGCCAGCCAGTATATACAGTCTGGGGCCAACGTCCTGACTTTC.

The chain is built from TRBV4-1 and TRBJ1-3; D not certain. CDR1 and CDR2 from the germline V gene are MGHRA and YSYEKL. The CDR3 consists of 17 residues. The V end lost 3 bases, the J end lost 2 bases, and 17 bases lay between the germline ends. CDR3: CASSQELTGRAGNTIYF. The CDR3 DNA sequence: TGCGCCAGCAGCCAGGAACTAACCGGGAGGGCTGGAAACACCATATATTTT.

A single count supports this clone. The chain employs TRBV19 and TRBJ2-1; D perhaps matches TRBD1 (6 bases). The CDR3 is made up of 14 amino acids. V lost 7 bases and J lost 3, with 13 bases in between. Germline assignment: CDR1 LNHDA and CDR2 SQIVND (reference sequence). The DNA of the CDR3 is TGTGCCAGTAAGAAGGGGGTGCGCTACAATGAGCAGTTCTTC. It translates to CASKKGVRYNEQFF.

V is TRBV7-2 and J is TRBJ1-4; D uncertain. The CDR3 runs to 13 residues. Germline V gives CDR1 SGHTA, CDR2 FQGNSA. The V gene lost 2 bases and the J gene lost 5 bases, with 6 bases spanning the gap. CDR3 sequence reads: CASSLRLNEKLFF. The DNA for the CDR3 is TGTGCCAGCAGCTTACGACTAAATGAAAAACTGTTTTTT.

The chain links TRBV18 to TRBJ2-5, with unresolved D. Germline CDR1 KGHSH, CDR2 LQKENI. CDR3 length: 13 amino acids. V gave up 6 bases and J gave up 5 bases, with 13 bases separating them. The CDR3 nucleotides are TGTGCCAGCTCGTCTAATCATCGGGAGACCCAGTACTTC. This encodes CASSSNHRETQYF.

This chain connects TRBV28 to TRBJ1-2, with a weak D call TRBD1 (6 bases). Trimming removed 4 bases at V and 3 bases at J, with 18 bases between. The germline gives CDR1 MDHEN, CDR2 SYDVKM. This CDR3 comprises 16 residues. Here the CDR3 reads CASSSSDRWDHYGYTF. CDR3 DNA: TGTGCCAGCAGTTCCTCTGACAGGTGGGACCACTATGGCTACACCTTC.

The chain combines TRBV6-5 with TRBJ1-2; TRBD1 aligns across 9 bases. The germline gives CDR1 MNHEY, CDR2 SVGAGI. There are 15 residues in the CDR3. The junction had 14 bases not matched to a gene; V was cut back by 7 bases and J by 8 bases. CDR3 protein: CASTLPGQGTGGYTF. For the CDR3, the DNA is TGTGCCAGCACTCTACCGGGACAGGGCACCGGGGGCTACACCTTC.

The V and J genes are TRBV7-2 and TRBJ2-7, with D hard to call. Trimming shortened V by 1 base and J by 7 bases, and 17 bases separated the two germline ends. The CDR3 contains 15 residues. CDR1 SGHTA and CDR2 FQGNSA come from the germline V gene. CDR3 DNA sequence: TGTGCCAGCAGCTTAGGAGGCAGCTCAGTTTTGGAGCAGTACTTC. Its protein product is CASSLGGSSVLEQYF.

The chain links TRBV9 to TRBJ1-5; 7 bases are a match to TRBD1. The CDR3 runs to 14 residues. Looked up from germline, CDR1 is SGDLS and CDR2 is YYNGEE. With 7 bases clipped from V and 2 bases from J, the junction kept 6 bases outside the gene matches. This CDR3 is CASGSGGGNQPQHF. The CDR3 DNA reads TGTGCCAGCGGGTCAGGGGGTGGCAATCAGCCCCAGCATTTT.

The V gene is TRBV7-9, the J gene TRBJ2-3; D is possibly TRBD2 (5 bases). This CDR3 region has 19 residues. Trimming took off 2 bases at V and 1 base at J, with 22 bases between the two ends. Germline loops: CDR1 SEHNR, CDR2 FQNEAQ (reference sequence). The CDR3 sequence is CASSLNRVGAVGGTDTQYF. For the CDR3, the DNA is TGTGCCAGCAGCTTAAACAGAGTGGGAGCGGTCGGGGGCACAGATACGCAGTATTTT.